A selection of T cell receptor beta chains follows, all from one sample in a study of T-cell reconstitution after alpha-beta-depleted transplantation in children. TCRdb passed the PCR reads through MiXCR, listing each CDR3 protein once. The profile shows some 840,000 distinct CDR3 sequences, around 15% of them singletons. The material was PBMCs, mostly from graft donor cells, obtained 360 days after TCRalphabeta/CD19-depleted stem cell transplant. These receptors all stem from a male patient younger than 18 who had a stem cell transplant for acute lymphoblastic leukemia, so the T cells may come from the graft donor. CDR3s include the opening cysteine and the closing phenylalanine or tryptophan. Each record gives: D gene, V gene, clone size, J gene, CDR3 DNA, CDR3 protein. The D gene is left open where the match is weak. Clone size is given for some rows only: seen once, a few or many times, or a class if the clone is expanded.

d_gene: .
v_gene: TRBV12-3/TRBV12-4
abundance: many
j_gene: TRBJ2-1
CDR3nt: TGTGCCAGCAGTTTTAGGCAGGGTCCCTACAATGAGCAGTTCTTC
CDR3aa: CASSFRQGPYNEQFF

d_gene: .
v_gene: TRBV29-1
abundance: .
j_gene: TRBJ2-5
CDR3nt: TGCAGCGTTCCGACGGGACCACAAGAGACCCAGTACTTC
CDR3aa: CSVPTGPQETQYF

d_gene: .
v_gene: TRBV27
abundance: many
j_gene: TRBJ2-6
CDR3nt: TGTGCCAGTAACCCCCGGGGTGGTGGGGCCAACGTCCTGACTTTC
CDR3aa: CASNPRGGGANVLTF

d_gene: TRBD1
v_gene: TRBV5-1
abundance: few
j_gene: TRBJ2-7
CDR3nt: TGCGCCAGCAGCTTGGTGGGTGGTGGGACAGACGAGCAGTACTTC
CDR3aa: CASSLVGGGTDEQYF

d_gene: TRBD1
v_gene: TRBV5-6
abundance: few
j_gene: TRBJ1-5
CDR3nt: TGTGCCAGCAGCTTGGGGGCAGGGGGCTCAGGGCGGCCCCAGCATTTT
CDR3aa: CASSLGAGGSGRPQHF

d_gene: TRBD1
v_gene: TRBV5-6
abundance: .
j_gene: TRBJ2-7
CDR3nt: TGTGCCAGCAGCTTCCTCGGGACAGGGTGGCACGAGCAGTACTTC
CDR3aa: CASSFLGTGWHEQYF

d_gene: .
v_gene: TRBV18
abundance: few
j_gene: TRBJ2-1
CDR3nt: TGTGCCAGCTCACCAAAGGACTCCCCGCTTTTGGGTGAGCAGTTCTTC
CDR3aa: CASSPKDSPLLGEQFF

d_gene: .
v_gene: TRBV20-1
abundance: many
j_gene: TRBJ2-2
CDR3nt: TGCAGTGCTAGAGACTGGCAGAACACCGGGGAGCTGTTTTTT
CDR3aa: CSARDWQNTGELFF

d_gene: .
v_gene: TRBV5-1
abundance: many
j_gene: TRBJ2-3
CDR3nt: TGCGCCAGCAGCTTTGGTAGGGGCACAGATACGCAGTATTTT
CDR3aa: CASSFGRGTDTQYF

d_gene: .
v_gene: TRBV2
abundance: .
j_gene: TRBJ1-1
CDR3nt: TGTGCCAGCAGACCCCGGACAGCCTTGAACACTGAAGCTTTCTTT
CDR3aa: CASRPRTALNTEAFF

d_gene: .
v_gene: TRBV5-1
abundance: many
j_gene: TRBJ2-2
CDR3nt: TGCGCCAGCAGCTTGCTCGGGACCGGGGAGCTGTTTTTT
CDR3aa: CASSLLGTGELFF

d_gene: .
v_gene: TRBV2
abundance: .
j_gene: TRBJ1-1
CDR3nt: TGTGCCAGCAGTGGTGGGGGAGACTTGAACACTGAAGCTTTCTTT
CDR3aa: CASSGGGDLNTEAFF

d_gene: .
v_gene: TRBV5-1
abundance: .
j_gene: TRBJ1-5
CDR3nt: TGCGCCAGCAGCTTGGAGGTTGGGGGTCAGCCCCAGCATTTT
CDR3aa: CASSLEVGGQPQHF

d_gene: .
v_gene: TRBV20-1
abundance: .
j_gene: TRBJ2-7
CDR3nt: TGCAGTGCTACCTTGACGGAGCAGTACTTC
CDR3aa: CSATLTEQYF

d_gene: .
v_gene: TRBV5-6
abundance: .
j_gene: TRBJ2-3
CDR3nt: TGTGCCAGCAGCTTTTCAGGGAGACCCACAGATACGCAGTATTTT
CDR3aa: CASSFSGRPTDTQYF

d_gene: TRBD1
v_gene: TRBV5-1
abundance: few
j_gene: TRBJ2-7
CDR3nt: TGCGCCAGCAGCTTGGACAGGGGAGCCCACGAGCAGTACTTC
CDR3aa: CASSLDRGAHEQYF

d_gene: TRBD1
v_gene: TRBV7-9
abundance: few
j_gene: TRBJ2-7
CDR3nt: TGTGCCAGCAGCCCGCGGGACAGGGGAAGGGAGTCCTACGAGCAGTACTTC
CDR3aa: CASSPRDRGRESYEQYF

d_gene: .
v_gene: TRBV5-1
abundance: few
j_gene: TRBJ2-3
CDR3nt: TGCGCCAGCAGCTCCTTTATCGGCACAGATACGCAGTATTTT
CDR3aa: CASSSFIGTDTQYF

d_gene: TRBD2
v_gene: TRBV29-1
abundance: .
j_gene: TRBJ2-2
CDR3nt: TGCAGCGCCTCGACTAGCGCGAACACCGGGGAGCTGTTTTTT
CDR3aa: CSASTSANTGELFF

d_gene: .
v_gene: TRBV11-2
abundance: .
j_gene: TRBJ2-7
CDR3nt: TGTGCCAGCAGCTTAGATCAACGGCTCTCCTACGAGCAGTACTTC
CDR3aa: CASSLDQRLSYEQYF

d_gene: TRBD2
v_gene: TRBV20-1
abundance: few
j_gene: TRBJ2-5
CDR3nt: TGCAGTGCTAGGCTAGCGGGAACCACAGAGACCCAGTACTTC
CDR3aa: CSARLAGTTETQYF

d_gene: .
v_gene: TRBV5-6
abundance: many
j_gene: TRBJ2-3
CDR3nt: TGTGCCAGCAGCGGGCGCACAGATACGCAGTATTTT
CDR3aa: CASSGRTDTQYF

d_gene: TRBD2
v_gene: TRBV4-1
abundance: few
j_gene: TRBJ2-1
CDR3nt: TGCGCCAGCAGCCAAGATCCCTTCGGACTAGCGGGAGTCTACAATGAGCAGTTCTTC
CDR3aa: CASSQDPFGLAGVYNEQFF

d_gene: .
v_gene: TRBV6-1
abundance: few
j_gene: TRBJ2-1
CDR3nt: TGTGCCAGCAGCCTGTTCCGTTCCAATGAGCAGTTCTTC
CDR3aa: CASSLFRSNEQFF

d_gene: .
v_gene: TRBV14
abundance: .
j_gene: TRBJ2-5
CDR3nt: TGTGCCAGCAGCCAACCTAGGGGCCTGCCCCAAGAGACCCAGTACTTC
CDR3aa: CASSQPRGLPQETQYF

d_gene: .
v_gene: TRBV24-1
abundance: .
j_gene: TRBJ2-1
CDR3nt: TGTGCCACCAGTGGTCGGGAGCGATCCTACAATGAGCAGTTCTTC
CDR3aa: CATSGRERSYNEQFF

d_gene: .
v_gene: TRBV4-2
abundance: .
j_gene: TRBJ2-2
CDR3nt: TGTGCCAGCAGCCATGGCCTCGTCGGGGAGCTGTTTTTT
CDR3aa: CASSHGLVGELFF

d_gene: TRBD1
v_gene: TRBV5-1
abundance: .
j_gene: TRBJ2-2
CDR3nt: TGCGCCAGCAGCTTGGTGAACAGGGGCGCGGTTTACGGGGAGCTGTTTTTT
CDR3aa: CASSLVNRGAVYGELFF

d_gene: .
v_gene: TRBV9
abundance: .
j_gene: TRBJ2-3
CDR3nt: TGTGCCAGCAGCGTAGACATCGGCCACAAAACCTCCACAGATACGCAGTATTTT
CDR3aa: CASSVDIGHKTSTDTQYF

d_gene: .
v_gene: TRBV18
abundance: .
j_gene: TRBJ1-2
CDR3nt: TGTGCCAGCTTCTCCGGGGGGGAGAACTATGGCTACACCTTC
CDR3aa: CASFSGGENYGYTF

d_gene: TRBD2
v_gene: TRBV11-2
abundance: .
j_gene: TRBJ2-7
CDR3nt: TGTGCCAGCAGCTTAGTTTGGGCGACTAGCGGTTCTTCCTACGAGCAGTACTTC
CDR3aa: CASSLVWATSGSSYEQYF

d_gene: .
v_gene: TRBV5-6
abundance: few
j_gene: TRBJ2-1
CDR3nt: TGTGCCAGCAGCTTTCAAACAATTGAGCAGTTCTTC
CDR3aa: CASSFQTIEQFF

d_gene: .
v_gene: TRBV4-1
abundance: few
j_gene: TRBJ1-1
CDR3nt: TGCGCCAGCAGCCAAGGTGGAGGACGGGAGAGGAGGATGAACACTGAAGCTTTCTTT
CDR3aa: CASSQGGGRERRMNTEAFF

d_gene: .
v_gene: TRBV6-1
abundance: .
j_gene: TRBJ2-1
CDR3nt: TGTGCCAGCAGTGCCGGACAAGGAACTATCAATGAGCAGTTCTTC
CDR3aa: CASSAGQGTINEQFF

d_gene: TRBD1
v_gene: TRBV5-1
abundance: few
j_gene: TRBJ1-1
CDR3nt: TGCGCCAGCAGCTTTCGGACAGGGCAAAGGAACACTGAAGCTTTCTTT
CDR3aa: CASSFRTGQRNTEAFF

d_gene: .
v_gene: TRBV7-8
abundance: .
j_gene: TRBJ1-3
CDR3nt: TGTGCCAGCGGGGGCGAGGCGGGCACCATATATTTT
CDR3aa: CASGGEAGTIYF

d_gene: .
v_gene: TRBV4-1
abundance: few
j_gene: TRBJ2-3
CDR3nt: TGCGCCAGCAGCCACGGAGTTACTCCTAGCACAGATACGCAGTATTTT
CDR3aa: CASSHGVTPSTDTQYF

d_gene: .
v_gene: TRBV5-1
abundance: .
j_gene: TRBJ1-6
CDR3nt: TGCGCCAGCAGCTGGATCCAGACAGCCTATAATTCACCCCTCCACTTT
CDR3aa: CASSWIQTAYNSPLHF

d_gene: .
v_gene: TRBV5-8
abundance: .
j_gene: TRBJ2-7
CDR3nt: TGTGCCAGCAGCTTGGCAAGGGTAGTATCCTACGAGCAGTACTTC
CDR3aa: CASSLARVVSYEQYF

d_gene: TRBD2
v_gene: TRBV6-1
abundance: .
j_gene: TRBJ2-3
CDR3nt: TGTGCCAGCAGCAGAAGGCGGGACTACACAGATACGCAGTATTTT
CDR3aa: CASSRRRDYTDTQYF

d_gene: .
v_gene: TRBV29-1
abundance: many
j_gene: TRBJ2-7
CDR3nt: TGCAGCGTTGAGGACGAAGACGGTTTCTACGAGCAGTACTTC
CDR3aa: CSVEDEDGFYEQYF

d_gene: .
v_gene: TRBV7-2
abundance: .
j_gene: TRBJ2-7
CDR3nt: TGTGCCAGCAGCTTCTTTGGGTCTCCGTACGAGCAGTACTTC
CDR3aa: CASSFFGSPYEQYF

d_gene: .
v_gene: TRBV6-5
abundance: .
j_gene: TRBJ1-5
CDR3nt: TGTGCCAGCAGTTACTCGGGGGGGGCCTCAGCGATACATCAGCCCCAGCATTTT
CDR3aa: CASSYSGGASAIHQPQHF

d_gene: .
v_gene: TRBV5-5
abundance: .
j_gene: TRBJ1-4
CDR3nt: TGTGCCAGCAGCCCAAGGGGGAGATGGCAGAATGAAAAACTGTTTTTT
CDR3aa: CASSPRGRWQNEKLFF

d_gene: TRBD1
v_gene: TRBV25-1
abundance: .
j_gene: TRBJ2-3
CDR3nt: TGTGCCAGCAGACAGACAGGGGGCCCCACAGATACGCAGTATTTT
CDR3aa: CASRQTGGPTDTQYF

d_gene: TRBD1
v_gene: TRBV11-1
abundance: few
j_gene: TRBJ2-7
CDR3nt: TGTGCCAGCAGCCCGAGGGGGCAGGTCGAACCAAGCTCCTACGAGCAGTACTTC
CDR3aa: CASSPRGQVEPSSYEQYF

d_gene: TRBD2
v_gene: TRBV29-1
abundance: .
j_gene: TRBJ2-5
CDR3nt: TGCAGCGTTGAAGATTTCGGACTAGCGCGATACCAAGAGACCCAGTACTTC
CDR3aa: CSVEDFGLARYQETQYF

d_gene: .
v_gene: TRBV7-9
abundance: many
j_gene: TRBJ2-1
CDR3nt: TGTGCCAGCAGCTTGGTTTCTGAGCAGTTCTTC
CDR3aa: CASSLVSEQFF

d_gene: TRBD2
v_gene: TRBV3-1
abundance: many
j_gene: TRBJ2-1
CDR3nt: TGTGCCAGCAGCCAAGTTAGTGATGCGGGGGGGCAGTTCTTC
CDR3aa: CASSQVSDAGGQFF

d_gene: .
v_gene: TRBV6-1
abundance: few
j_gene: TRBJ2-5
CDR3nt: TGTGCCAGCAGGTCCGGGACCTTATACCAAGAGACCCAGTACTTC
CDR3aa: CASRSGTLYQETQYF

d_gene: TRBD2
v_gene: TRBV5-1
abundance: .
j_gene: TRBJ2-1
CDR3nt: TGCGCCAGCAGCTTGGAACTCGTGAGGCTAGCGGGCCCCAATGAGCAGTTCTTC
CDR3aa: CASSLELVRLAGPNEQFF

d_gene: TRBD1
v_gene: TRBV28
abundance: .
j_gene: TRBJ2-7
CDR3nt: TGTGCCAGCAGTTCACCGGGACAGGCGCGCTACGAGCAGTACTTC
CDR3aa: CASSSPGQARYEQYF

d_gene: .
v_gene: TRBV27
abundance: .
j_gene: TRBJ2-5
CDR3nt: TGTGCCAGCAGTTCTGACAGGTTGCAAGAGACCCAGTACTTC
CDR3aa: CASSSDRLQETQYF

d_gene: .
v_gene: TRBV7-2
abundance: few
j_gene: TRBJ2-3
CDR3nt: TGTGCCAGCAGCTTAGGGGGCGGCTTCACAGATACGCAGTATTTT
CDR3aa: CASSLGGGFTDTQYF

d_gene: .
v_gene: TRBV20-1
abundance: .
j_gene: TRBJ2-1
CDR3nt: TGCAGTGCTCCCGGGATATACAATGAGCAGTTCTTC
CDR3aa: CSAPGIYNEQFF

d_gene: .
v_gene: TRBV4-2
abundance: .
j_gene: TRBJ2-4
CDR3nt: TGTGCCAGCAGCCAATCCACTCTGAATAGCGGCATAAACATTCAGTACTTC
CDR3aa: CASSQSTLNSGINIQYF

d_gene: TRBD2
v_gene: TRBV20-1
abundance: .
j_gene: TRBJ2-5
CDR3nt: TGCAGTGCTTGTACTCTTAGCGGGACGCGCGGTAGGGAGACCCAGTACTTC
CDR3aa: CSACTLSGTRGRETQYF